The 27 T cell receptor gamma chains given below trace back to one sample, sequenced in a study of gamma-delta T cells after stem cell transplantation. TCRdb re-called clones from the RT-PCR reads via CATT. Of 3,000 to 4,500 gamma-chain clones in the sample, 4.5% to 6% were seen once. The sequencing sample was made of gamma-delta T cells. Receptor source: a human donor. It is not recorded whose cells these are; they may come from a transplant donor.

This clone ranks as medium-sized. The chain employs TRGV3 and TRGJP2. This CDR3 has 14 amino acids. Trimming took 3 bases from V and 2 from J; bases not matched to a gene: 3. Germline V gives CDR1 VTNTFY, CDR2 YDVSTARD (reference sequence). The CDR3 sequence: CATWDGSSDWIKTF. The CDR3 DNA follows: TGTGCCACCTGGGACGGGAGTAGTGATTGGATCAAGACGTTT.

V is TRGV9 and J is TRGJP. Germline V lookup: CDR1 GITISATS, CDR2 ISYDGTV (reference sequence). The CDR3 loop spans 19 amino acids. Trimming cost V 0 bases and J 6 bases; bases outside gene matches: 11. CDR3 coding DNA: TGTGCCTTGTGGGAGGTGCACTCTCGGACAGAGTTGGGCAAAAAAATCAAGGTATTT. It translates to CALWEVHSRTELGKKIKVF.

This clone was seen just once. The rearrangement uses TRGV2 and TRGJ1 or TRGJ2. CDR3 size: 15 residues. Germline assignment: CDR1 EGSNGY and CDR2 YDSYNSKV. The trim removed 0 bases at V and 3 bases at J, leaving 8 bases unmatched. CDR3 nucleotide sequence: TGTGCCACCTGGGACGGGCGACGGCGTTATTATAAGAAACTCTTT. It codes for CATWDGRRRYYKKLF.

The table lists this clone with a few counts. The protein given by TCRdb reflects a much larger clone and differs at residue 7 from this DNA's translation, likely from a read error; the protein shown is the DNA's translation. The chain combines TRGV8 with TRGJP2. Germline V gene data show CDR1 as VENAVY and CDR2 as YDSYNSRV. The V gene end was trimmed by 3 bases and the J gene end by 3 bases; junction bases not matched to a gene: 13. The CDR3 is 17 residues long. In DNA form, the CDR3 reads TGTGCCACCTGGGATGGCGGACACGGAGGTAGTGATTGGATCAAGACGTTT. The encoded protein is CATWDGGHGGSDWIKTF.

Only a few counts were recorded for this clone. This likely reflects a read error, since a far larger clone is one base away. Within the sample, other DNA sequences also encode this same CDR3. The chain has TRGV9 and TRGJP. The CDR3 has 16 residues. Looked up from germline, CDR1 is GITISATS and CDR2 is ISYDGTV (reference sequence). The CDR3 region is CALWEAFQLGKKIKVF. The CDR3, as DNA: TGTGCCTTGTGGGAGGCCTTCCAGTTGGGCAAAAAAATCAAGGTATTC.

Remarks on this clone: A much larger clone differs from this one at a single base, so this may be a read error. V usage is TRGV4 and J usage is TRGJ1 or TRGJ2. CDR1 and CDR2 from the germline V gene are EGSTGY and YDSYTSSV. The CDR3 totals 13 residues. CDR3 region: CATWDGPYYKKLF. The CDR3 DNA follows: TGTGCCACCTGGGATGGGCCCTATTATAAAAAACTCTTT.

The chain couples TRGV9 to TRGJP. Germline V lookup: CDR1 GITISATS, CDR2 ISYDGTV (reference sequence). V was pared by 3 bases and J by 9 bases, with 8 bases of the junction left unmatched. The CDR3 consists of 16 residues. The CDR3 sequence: CALWESIMLGKKIKVF. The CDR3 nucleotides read TGTGCCTTGTGGGAGTCCATCATGTTGGGCAAAAAAATCAAGGTATTT.

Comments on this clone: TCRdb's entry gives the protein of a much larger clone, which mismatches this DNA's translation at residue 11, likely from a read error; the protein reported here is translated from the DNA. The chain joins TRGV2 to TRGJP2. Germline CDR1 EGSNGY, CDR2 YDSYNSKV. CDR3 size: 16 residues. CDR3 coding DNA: TGTGCCACCTGGGATAAACCTTCTAGTAGTGGTTGGATCAAGACGTTT. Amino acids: CATWDKPSSSGWIKTF.

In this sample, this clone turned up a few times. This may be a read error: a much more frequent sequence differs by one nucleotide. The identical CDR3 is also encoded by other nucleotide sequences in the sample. The CDR3 protein is CALWEPQELGKKIKVF. DNA for the CDR3: TGTGCCTTGTGGGAGCCGCAGGAGTTGGGCAAAAAAATCAAGGTATTT. V and J are TRGV9 and TRGJP. The CDR3 sequence is 16 residues long. The V and J ends lost 3 bases and 7 bases, in that order; junction bases with no gene match: 6. Germline values: CDR1 GITISATS, CDR2 ISYDGTV (reference sequence).

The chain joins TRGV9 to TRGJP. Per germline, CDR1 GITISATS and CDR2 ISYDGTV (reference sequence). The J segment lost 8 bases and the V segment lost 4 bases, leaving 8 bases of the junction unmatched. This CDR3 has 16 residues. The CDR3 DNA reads TGTGCCTTGTGGGATTATAAAAAGTTGGGCAAAAAAATCAAGGTATTT. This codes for CALWDYKKLGKKIKVF.

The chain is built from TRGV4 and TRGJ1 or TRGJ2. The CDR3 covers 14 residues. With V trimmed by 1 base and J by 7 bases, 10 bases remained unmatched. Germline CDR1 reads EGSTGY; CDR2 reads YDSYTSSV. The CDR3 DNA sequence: TGTGCCACCTGGGATGGATACCCTGGATATAAGAAACTCTTT. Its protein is CATWDGYPGYKKLF.

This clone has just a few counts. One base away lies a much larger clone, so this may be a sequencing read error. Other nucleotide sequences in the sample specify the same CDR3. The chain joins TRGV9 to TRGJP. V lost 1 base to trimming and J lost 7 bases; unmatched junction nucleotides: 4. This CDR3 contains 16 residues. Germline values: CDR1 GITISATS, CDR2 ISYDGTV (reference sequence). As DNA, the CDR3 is TGTGCCTTGTGGGAGGTACGGGAGTTGGGCAAAAAAATCAAGGTATTT. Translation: CALWEVRELGKKIKVF.

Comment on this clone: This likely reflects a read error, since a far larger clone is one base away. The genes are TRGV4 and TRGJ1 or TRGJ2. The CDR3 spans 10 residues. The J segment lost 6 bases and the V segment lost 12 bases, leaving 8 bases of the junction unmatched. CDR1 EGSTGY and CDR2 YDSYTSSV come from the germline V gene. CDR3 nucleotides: TGTGCCGCCGGGATTTATAAGAAACTCTTT. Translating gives CAAGIYKKLF.

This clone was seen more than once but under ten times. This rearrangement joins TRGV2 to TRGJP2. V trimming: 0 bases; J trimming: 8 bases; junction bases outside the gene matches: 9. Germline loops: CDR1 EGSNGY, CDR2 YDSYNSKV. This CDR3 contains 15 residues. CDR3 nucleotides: TGTGCCACCTGGGACGGGCCAAGGGGGGATTGGATCAAGACGTTT. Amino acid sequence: CATWDGPRGDWIKTF.

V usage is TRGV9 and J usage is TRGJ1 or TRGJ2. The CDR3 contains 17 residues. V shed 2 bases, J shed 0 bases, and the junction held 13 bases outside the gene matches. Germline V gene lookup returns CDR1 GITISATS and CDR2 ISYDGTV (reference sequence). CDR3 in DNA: TGTGCCTTGTGGGAGGCCTCAACTGCTTCGAATTATTATAAGAAACTCTTT. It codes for CALWEASTASNYYKKLF.

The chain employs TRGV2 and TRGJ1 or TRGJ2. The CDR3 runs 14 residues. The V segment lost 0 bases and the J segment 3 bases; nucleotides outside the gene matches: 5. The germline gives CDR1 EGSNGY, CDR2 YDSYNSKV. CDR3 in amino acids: CATWDGPRYYKKLF. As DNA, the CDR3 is TGTGCCACCTGGGACGGGCCGCGTTATTATAAGAAACTCTTT.

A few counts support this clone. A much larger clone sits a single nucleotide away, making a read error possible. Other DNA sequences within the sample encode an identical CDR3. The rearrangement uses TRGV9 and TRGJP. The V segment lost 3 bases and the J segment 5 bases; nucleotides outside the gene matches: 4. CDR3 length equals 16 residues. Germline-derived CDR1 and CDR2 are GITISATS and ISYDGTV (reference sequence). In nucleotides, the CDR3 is TGTGCCTTGTGGGAGACTAAAGAGTTGGGCAAAAAAATCAAGGTATTT. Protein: CALWETKELGKKIKVF.

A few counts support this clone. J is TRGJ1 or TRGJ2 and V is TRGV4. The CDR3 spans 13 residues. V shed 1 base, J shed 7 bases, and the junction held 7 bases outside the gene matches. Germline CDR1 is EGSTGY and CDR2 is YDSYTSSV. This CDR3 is CATWDGPWYKKLF. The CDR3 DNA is TGTGCCACCTGGGATGGACCATGGTATAAGAAACTCTTT.

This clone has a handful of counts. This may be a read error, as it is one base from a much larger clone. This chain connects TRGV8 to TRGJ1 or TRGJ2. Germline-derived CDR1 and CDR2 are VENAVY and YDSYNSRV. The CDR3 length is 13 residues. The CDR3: CAPQGYQYYKKLF. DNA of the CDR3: TGTGCCCCTCAGGGATACCAATATTATAAGAAACTCTTC.

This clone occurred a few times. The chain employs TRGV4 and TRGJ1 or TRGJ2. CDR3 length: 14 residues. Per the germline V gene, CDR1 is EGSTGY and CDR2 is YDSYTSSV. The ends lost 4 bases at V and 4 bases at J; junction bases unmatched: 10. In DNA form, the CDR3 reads TGTGCCACCTGGGACGGGCTGTCCTATTATAAGAAACTCTTT. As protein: CATWDGLSYYKKLF.

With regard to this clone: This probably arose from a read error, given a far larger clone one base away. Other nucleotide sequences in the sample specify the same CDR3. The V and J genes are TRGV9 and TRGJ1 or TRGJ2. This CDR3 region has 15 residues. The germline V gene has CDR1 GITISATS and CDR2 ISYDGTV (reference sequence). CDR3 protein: CALWDSPGGYYKKLF. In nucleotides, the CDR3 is TGTGCCCTGTGGGACTCTCCGGGGGGTTATTATAAGAAACTCTTT.

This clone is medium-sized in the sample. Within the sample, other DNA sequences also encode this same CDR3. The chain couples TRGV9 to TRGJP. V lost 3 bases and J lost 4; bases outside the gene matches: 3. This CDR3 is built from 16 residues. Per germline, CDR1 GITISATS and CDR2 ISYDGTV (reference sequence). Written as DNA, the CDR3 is TGTGCCTTGTGGGAGCAACAAGAGTTGGGCAAAAAAATCAAGGTATTT. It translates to CALWEQQELGKKIKVF.

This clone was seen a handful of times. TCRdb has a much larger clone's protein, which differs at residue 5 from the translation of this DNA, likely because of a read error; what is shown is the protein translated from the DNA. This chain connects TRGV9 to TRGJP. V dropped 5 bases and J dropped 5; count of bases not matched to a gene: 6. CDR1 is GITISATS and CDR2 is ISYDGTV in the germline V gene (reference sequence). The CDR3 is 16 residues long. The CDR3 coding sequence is TGTGCCTTGTGGGGCCCGAAAGAGTTGGGCAAAAAAATCAAGGTATTT. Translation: CALWGPKELGKKIKVF.

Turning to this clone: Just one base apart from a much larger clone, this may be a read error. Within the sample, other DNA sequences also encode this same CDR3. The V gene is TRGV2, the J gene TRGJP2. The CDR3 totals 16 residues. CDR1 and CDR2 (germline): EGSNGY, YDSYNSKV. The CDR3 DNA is TGCGCCACCTGGGACGGGCACCACGGTAGTGATTGGATCAAGACGTTT. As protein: CATWDGHHGSDWIKTF.

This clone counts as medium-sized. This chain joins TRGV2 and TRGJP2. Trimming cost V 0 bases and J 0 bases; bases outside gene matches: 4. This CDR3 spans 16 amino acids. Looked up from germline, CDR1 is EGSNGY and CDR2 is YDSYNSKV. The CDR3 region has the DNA TGTGCCACCTGGGACGGGATATATAGTAGTGATTGGATCAAGACGTTT. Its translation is CATWDGIYSSDWIKTF.

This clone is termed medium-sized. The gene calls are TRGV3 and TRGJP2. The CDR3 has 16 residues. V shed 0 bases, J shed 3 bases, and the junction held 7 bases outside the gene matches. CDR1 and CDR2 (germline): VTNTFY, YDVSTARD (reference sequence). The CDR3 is CATWDRRSRSDWIKTF. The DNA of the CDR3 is TGTGCCACCTGGGACAGGAGATCTCGTAGTGATTGGATCAAGACGTTT.

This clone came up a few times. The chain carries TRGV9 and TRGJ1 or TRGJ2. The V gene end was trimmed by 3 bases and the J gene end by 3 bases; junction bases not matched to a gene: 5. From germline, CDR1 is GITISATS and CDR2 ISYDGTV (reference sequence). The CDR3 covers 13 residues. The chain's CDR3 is CALWEMLYYKKLF. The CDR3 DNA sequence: TGTGCCTTGTGGGAGATGCTTTATTATAAGAAACTCTTT.